This entry concerns a single T cell receptor (beta chain). Which antigen it targets is not known. Base qualities were left out, and no much larger clone turns up one base away. The donors were healthy, HIV-negative adults who had no recently reported acute infections or vaccinations. Every donor was a Caucasian adult living in Nashville, Tennessee, USA. Magnetic negative selection was used to enrich CD4+ T cells, after which naive cells were positively selected on CD45RA and the negative fraction became the memory subset. After blood collection by leukapheresis, PBMCs were isolated using Ficoll-Histopaque density gradient centrifugation and then cryopreserved in the vapor phase of liquid nitrogen. Analytical flow cytometry was used to check the purity and quantity of every magnetically sorted T cell population. Each sorted fraction had its genomic DNA isolated and then quantified by UV absorbance on a Nanodrop 2000c.

This sample stems from a study of shared clonotypes between healthy human individuals (dated by TCRdb to about 2020). In terms of the full investigation: The cohort comprised a couple of women and a few men aged 18 to 49 years. For each donor, CD4 naive and CD4 memory were each given three plates, CD8 naive was given two plates, and CD8 memory was given one plate. Blood TCR repertoires of five healthy adults were deeply sequenced to estimate repertoire size and the extent of clonotype sharing between individuals. Different laboratories and diverse techniques were used to prepare libraries and sequence TCR repertoires, to increase sequencing depth and limit assay-specific biases. Each donor's leukapheresis produced roughly between roughly 0.85 and 10 billion PBMCs. What the authors observed across the whole study: Based on pairwise subsampling, the degree of clonotype sharing among donors was expected to be affected by sequencing depth. Higher generation probabilities were observed for clonotypes shared by all four sorted-subset donors than for non-shared clonotypes. Incomplete sequencing was indicated by rarefaction of sorted-subset datasets, despite the large sequencing depth. The small number of donors limited the genetic and exposure-history diversity represented. Naive subsets generally had larger estimated clonotype richness than memory subsets did. Across four donors, approximately 5% of naive CD4, roughly 3.4% of naive CD8, 2.3% of memory CD4, and 0.4% of memory CD8 clonotypes were shared. Sampling was restricted to blood, and TCR repertoires in tissues likely differ from the TCR repertoires found in blood.

Using the deep immunoSEQ assay, TCR CDR3 regions were amplified from genomic DNA by multiplex PCR. Extracted genomic DNA from each cell subset was distributed evenly across all wells of several immunoSEQ 96-well plates, and each plate was treated as a replicate. For sorted subsets, 200 ng of genomic DNA, equivalent to some 30,000 T cell genomes, went into each replicate PCR. Purified libraries were quantified with a Qubit 3.0 fluorometer, sized on a Bioanalyzer 2100, and re-quantified with the KAPA Library Quantification kit. Every immunoSEQ 96-well plate was sequenced on a separate single-read 150-cycle Illumina NextSeq 550 flow cell. The paper's processing steps were these. Because only junctional sequences without quality scores were contained in the immunoSEQ output, filtering matching that applied to full-length reads could not be performed. Sequences were annotated with PyIR, a Python wrapper for IgBLAST v1.9, using IMGT germline references to assign V/J genes and CDR3. Reads were removed for weak V/J assignments (E-value above 1e-6), missing CDR3, stop codons, out-of-frame junctions, or ambiguous translated residues. V3J clonotypes were defined as sequences sharing an identical inferred V gene, J gene, and CDR3 amino acid sequence. To compute the percentage overlap between repertoires, the number of shared unique clonotypes was divided by the size of the smaller repertoire. Repertoire richness was assessed with RTK rarefaction, the Chao1 estimator, and Recon v2.1 estimates of unobserved clonotypes. For all TCRbeta clonotypes obtained by the gDNA method from a few donors, generation probabilities were computed with OLGA. The immuneACCESS repertoire file appears here via TCRdb, limited to in-frame rearrangements. These files lack a portion of the clones; in checked studies, under half of the deficit traces to unresolved V genes, and the cause of the others is not known. Clonal size and the V and J genes are those of that table, whereas D and trimming came from the DNA. This sample comprises about 1.5 million clones, around 98% of them detected only once. Clones ranked in the top ten supply roughly 0.42% of the sample.

This receptor was obtained from a man aged 25-40 years in good health. Material: naive CD4+ T cells sorted from blood. The label giving this sample's cell subset or site can be read as: CD45RA+ positively selected.

The nucleotide sequence reads as follows: TGTGCCAGCAGTTTAGTCGGGGGGCTTAGTCAGCCCCAGCATTTT. Translated, this is CASSLVGGLSQPQHF. The chain is encoded by TRBV28 joined to TRBJ1-5; the D gene is perhaps TRBD1, from 6 matching bases. The germline V gene gives CDR1 as MDHEN and CDR2 as SYDVKM. V drops 2 bases and J drops 6 bases, leaving 14 bases in between. Measured from the cysteine to the phenylalanine, the CDR3 is 15 residues long. Solely the CDR3 DNA is kept, with 45 bases framed from the first base.